These T cell receptor beta chains were read from a single sample in a study of cytomegalovirus exposure and HLA in healthy donors. Here immunoSEQ multiplex PCR was the method, and the copy in TCRdb shows in-frame clones only, minus some. The repertoire holds fewer than 200,000 clones, with 72% as singletons. Source material: PBMCs. These receptors were obtained from a human donor in good health. CDR3s include the opening cysteine and the closing phenylalanine or tryptophan. Fields, in order: J gene, V gene, CDR3 protein.

TRBJ1-2,TRBV27,CASSLSITGGYGYTF
TRBJ2-4,TRBV4-1,CASSHAPGQTILAKNIQYF
TRBJ1-2,TRBV19,CASSMDTHYGYTF
TRBJ1-1,TRBV9,CASSPRQGAVTEAFF
TRBJ2-7,TRBV7-2,CASSVTSGGYEQYF
TRBJ2-3,TRBV29-1,CSVEDRPWTDTQYF
TRBJ1-1,TRBV5-1,CASSSGQGNTEAFF
TRBJ2-2,TRBV25-1,CASSATEMFF
TRBJ1-5,TRBV4-3,CASSEDRGGNQPQHF
TRBJ1-3,TRBV7-9,CASSLDSQNTIYF
TRBJ1-4,TRBV5-8,CASSLDGEKLFF
TRBJ2-2,TRBV6-1,CASRGQGTGELFF
TRBJ1-5,TRBV5-5,CASSRTGVRQPQHF
TRBJ2-1,TRBV7-3,CASSLRQGRLNEQFF
TRBJ1-6,TRBV6-5,CASSRQSYNSPLHF
TRBJ1-4,TRBV5-4,CASSAPDSTNEKLFF
TRBJ2-1,TRBV5-4,CASSDQGWYNEQFF
TRBJ2-3,TRBV2,CASSELGTRSDTQYF
TRBJ2-7,TRBV5-4,CASSLDRKQEYF
TRBJ1-2,TRBV6-1,CASSGDGTAYGYTF
TRBJ2-1,TRBV6-5,CASLPAGSNEQFF
TRBJ2-3,TRBV7-6,CASSMDWSTDTQYF
TRBJ2-1,TRBV7-8,CASSLVRFRHRRGNEQFF
TRBJ2-1,TRBV18,CASSPGTGGHNEQFF
TRBJ1-1,TRBV5-1,CASSLAGGGTEAFF
TRBJ1-6,TRBV7-9,CASSRLTGGNSPLHF
TRBJ2-2,TRBV7-6,CASSERVANTGELFF